One T cell receptor beta chain is described in this entry. The repertoire was sequenced with immunoSEQ multiplex PCR; TCRdb's copy has only in-frame clones and lacks some. The table has fewer than 85,000 clones, roughly four fifths seen once. The V and J ends lost 2 bases and 4 bases respectively, with 9 bases between them. There are 14 residues in the CDR3. The germline V gene encodes CDR1 SGDLS and CDR2 YYNGEE. The sample comes from a study of blood T cell repertoires in COVID-19. The source of this sequence is a woman aged 60 to 75 with acute or convalescent COVID-19. Material: peripheral blood. The chain links TRBV9 to TRBJ2-2; D perhaps matches TRBD2 (5 bases). The CDR3 DNA follows: TGTGCCAGCAGCGTGGGAGAGCTCACCGGGGAGCTGTTTTTT. This gives the protein CASSVGELTGELFF.